A selection of T cell receptor beta chains follows, all from one sample in a study of OX40 agonist ivuxolimab in advanced cancers. Assay: immunoSEQ multiplex PCR; the TCRdb copy retains only in-frame clones and omits some. The repertoire consists of tens of thousands of clones, with roughly 88% occurring once and the leading ten covering 0.25% to 0.3%. The sequencing here drew on CD4+ or CD8+ T cells sorted from blood, taken in a trial of the OX40 agonist ivuxolimab. The receptors were gathered from an adult with an advanced solid tumor such as melanoma, head and neck, liver or kidney cancer. CDR3s include the opening cysteine and the closing phenylalanine or tryptophan. The D gene is left open where the match is weak. Expanded clones are given a class, and other clones once, few, many or no size at all.

TRBJ2-3	TRBV25-1	-	TRBD1	CASSAQGQAPDTQYF	TGTGCCAGCAGTGCTCAGGGACAGGCTCCAGATACGCAGTATTTT
TRBJ2-6	TRBV7-2	-	-	CASSLGPMSGANVLTF	TGTGCCAGCAGCTTAGGCCCCATGTCTGGGGCCAACGTCCTGACTTTC
TRBJ1-2	TRBV6-5	-	-	CASSYSGTPLPYGYTF	TGTGCCAGCAGTTACTCGGGGACGCCTCTACCATATGGCTACACCTTC
TRBJ1-1	TRBV25-1	few	-	CASRGGNTEAFF	TGTGCCAGCAGGGGAGGGAACACTGAAGCTTTCTTT
TRBJ2-7	TRBV18	-	-	CASSPSQPDYEQYF	TGTGCCAGCTCACCATCCCAGCCCGACTACGAGCAGTACTTC
TRBJ2-3	TRBV29-1	once	-	CSVETGLTQYF	TGCAGCGTTGAAACAGGGCTCACGCAGTATTTT
TRBJ2-5	TRBV11-3	-	-	CASRKQETQYF	TGTGCCAGCAGAAAGCAAGAGACCCAGTACTTC
TRBJ1-1	TRBV7-2	-	-	CASSTSANTEAFF	TGTGCCAGCAGCACGTCGGCGAACACTGAAGCTTTCTTT
TRBJ1-4	TRBV4-3	-	TRBD1	CASSQDQGAGEKLFF	TGCGCCAGCAGCCAAGACCAGGGGGCGGGTGAAAAACTGTTTTTT
TRBJ2-5	TRBV19	-	-	CASSKGLRETQYF	TGTGCCAGTAGTAAGGGACTCCGTGAGACCCAGTACTTC
TRBJ2-6	TRBV25-1	once	-	CASSESSGANVLTF	TGTGCCAGCAGTGAGAGCTCTGGGGCCAACGTCCTGACTTTC
TRBJ2-7	TRBV28	-	-	CASSLIASPTYEQYF	TGTGCCAGCAGTTTAATCGCTAGTCCTACCTACGAGCAGTACTTC
TRBJ1-5	TRBV19	few	TRBD1	CASSHQGVKGQPQHF	TGTGCCAGTAGTCATCAGGGGGTTAAAGGACAGCCCCAGCATTTT
TRBJ1-2	TRBV5-8	-	TRBD1	CASSLRDRGYGYTF	TGTGCCAGCAGCTTGAGGGACAGGGGCTATGGCTACACCTTC